This T cell receptor (beta chain) was sequenced during a study of T-cell memory formation after mild COVID-19. The CDR3 length is 15 residues. The V end lost 2 bases, the J end lost 2 bases, and 12 bases lay between the germline ends. Germline V CDR1 and CDR2: MNHEY, SVGEGT. TCRdb passed the 5' RACE reads through MiXCR, listing each CDR3 protein once. The sample records approximately 290,000 distinct CDR3 sequences, over 7% being singletons. General observations from the study: Balance between CD4 and CD8 was seen in clones contracting day 15 to 85, and a CD4+ lean was seen in later expanders.

About this clonotype: Antigen specificity is unknown.

Sequenced material: PBMCs or a T cell subset sorted from them (not recorded which). This chain connects TRBV6-2 or TRBV6-3 to TRBJ2-5; a possible D gene is TRBD1 (6 bases). The sequence was collected from a man between 18 and 29 years old who had mild COVID-19 (a few samples of this study predate the infection). Cell type and time point are not known. The CDR3 here is CASSYRLQGQETQYF. Written as DNA, the CDR3 is TGTGCCAGCAGTTACAGGCTACAGGGTCAAGAGACCCAGTACTTC.